This record looks at one T cell receptor (beta chain) sequence and its context. Its antigen remains unknown. Primers included in the PCR were 60 Vbeta and 13 Jbeta primers. Generated by immunoSEQ multiplex PCR, the TCRdb table keeps only in-frame clones and is missing some. The sample consists of roughly 90,000 clones, roughly 77% of them appearing once. These data come from a study of cytomegalovirus exposure and HLA in healthy donors. The study's findings and limits: A reported reduction in N-insertions relative to the approximately 600-donor mean was seen in an Asian-associated ancestry cluster in a later analysis. The authors enumerated 164 TCR beta chains as linked to cytomegalovirus. Exclusion as indistinguishable affected some V segments, including TRBV6-2 and TRBV6-3.

CDR1 is SGDLS, CDR2 YYNGEE, per germline. V trimming: 3 bases; J trimming: 7 bases; junction bases outside the gene matches: 6. CDR3 size: 13 residues. Sequenced material: PBMCs. The rearrangement uses TRBV9 and TRBJ2-7; 8 bases line up with TRBD1. The TCR sequence derives from a man younger than 40 in good health and CMV-seronegative. The CDR3 DNA follows: TGTGCCAGCAGCGCAACGACAGGGGCAGAGCAGTACTTC. This codes for CASSATTGAEQYF.